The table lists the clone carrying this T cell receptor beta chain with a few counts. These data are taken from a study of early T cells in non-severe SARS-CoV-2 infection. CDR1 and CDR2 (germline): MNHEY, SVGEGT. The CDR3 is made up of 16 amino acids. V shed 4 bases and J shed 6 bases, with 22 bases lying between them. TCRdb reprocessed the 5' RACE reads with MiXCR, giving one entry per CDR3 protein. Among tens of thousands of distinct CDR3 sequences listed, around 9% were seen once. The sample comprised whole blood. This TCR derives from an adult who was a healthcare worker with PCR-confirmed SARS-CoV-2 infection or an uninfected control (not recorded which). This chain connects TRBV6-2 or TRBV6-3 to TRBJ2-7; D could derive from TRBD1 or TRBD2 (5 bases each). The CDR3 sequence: CASSWDGSGTISEQYF. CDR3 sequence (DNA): TGTGCCAGCAGTTGGGATGGATCCGGGACCATCAGCGAGCAGTACTTC.